The T cell receptor beta chain described here comes from a study of T cell responses to AZD1222 COVID-19 vaccine. Whole-study findings and limits: Seropositivity was recorded at baseline in only 6 or 7 AZD1222 recipients. Close to half of spike-specific TCRs reportedly recognize unmutated variant regions. The donor cohort was predominantly white British with a female majority, and clonal diversity may have been underestimated.

Assay used: immunoSEQ multiplex PCR; TCRdb lists only in-frame clones, some missing. The sample lists some 250,000 clones; 94% were seen once. Germline V CDR1 and CDR2: MNHEY, SMNVEV (reference sequence). CDR3 length equals 14 residues. Trimming pared 4 bases from V and 4 bases from J, leaving 11 bases between. On this clone itself: Its cognate antigen is unknown.

This specimen consisted of peripheral blood, obtained 28 days after the second AZD1222 dose. This chain connects TRBV27 to TRBJ2-1; possibly TRBD2 for D (5 bases). This sequence originates from an adult who received the AZD1222 COVID-19 vaccine. In nucleotides, the CDR3 is TGTGCCAGCAGTTCTCCTGGAGGATACAATGAGCAGTTCTTC. As protein: CASSSPGGYNEQFF.